This TCR beta chain was sequenced in a study of T cells in Graves' hyperthyroidism and ophthalmopathy (dated by TCRdb to between 2018 and 2021). Turning to the overall study: Peripheral blood samples were taken at initial diagnosis, before any treatment was given. The study also compared thyroid tissue and blood T-cell repertoires from five or six Graves' hyperthyroidism patients. The 75 to 100 discovery patients were divided at random into training and test sets in a 7:3 ratio. To identify distinguishing TCR V-J signatures, a discovery cohort of some 100 patients was used, comprising some 45 with Graves' ophthalmopathy and around 57 with stable Graves' hyperthyroidism. The paper describes TCR Vbeta CDR3 sequencing of around 140 peripheral blood samples, made up of some 40 ophthalmopathy patients, 70 to 80 hyperthyroidism patients and 17 progressor patients. Prospective prediction of ophthalmopathy was tested in an independent validation cohort of fewer than 20 hyperthyroidism patients and 17 patients who later progressed to ophthalmopathy. After blood sampling, hyperthyroidism patients were treated with methimazole at a starting dose of 30 mg daily, and ophthalmopathy patients were treated with high-dose intravenous methylprednisolone. Results the study describes overall, beyond this receptor: During validation, the model predicted progression to ophthalmopathy a median of approximately six months ahead of onset, with around 71% sensitivity and less than 85% specificity. A 13 V-J signature model separated ophthalmopathy from stable hyperthyroidism, with 87.88% sensitivity and roughly 81% specificity in cross-validation and 80%/75% in testing. No statistical method was used to set the sample size in advance, and investigators knew the group allocation. Most expanded thyroid clonotypes (frequency above 0.001) were also found in blood, which suggests that blood repertoires may mirror thyroid immune responses.

This clonotype was observed many times. Its specific antigen is unknown. No much larger clone is present one base from it, and per-base qualities are unavailable. The TCR beta CDR3 regions were amplified from RNA transcripts. For the first round of RT-PCR on the TCR CDR3, the HTBI primer set was used together with the Qiagen OneStep RT-PCR kit. A second multiplex PCR round built the libraries, followed by size selection and purification. Paired-end sequencing of the libraries was performed with 100 bp reads on an Illumina HiSeq2000. In the paper's pipeline: SOAPnuke was used to process the raw data, with reads discarded if the reads contained adapters or uncalled bases, had a mean Phred below 15, or lacked an exact constant-primer or identifier match. High-quality paired reads were merged using COPE v1.2.5, and each unique nucleotide sequence was defined as a clonotype. MiTCR v1.1 was used to align the clonotypes against IMGT TRBV, TRBD and TRBJ reference segments. The analysis included only V-J combinations with a frequency above 0.0001, which together covered 99% to 99.2% of the repertoires. A TCS score was defined as the ratio between F50 (clonal expansion) and ExV (chaos), using BLOSUM62-based TCRdist between CDR3 peptides within each V-J. Welch's t-statistics and random forest reduced 500 to 650 V-J features to 10 to 15, which were used in a naive Bayes classifier (R e1071). In-frame beta chains were kept once TCRdb had trimmed the public reads at Q25 with fastp and called clones with MiXCR. Each entry is one CDR3 protein sequence, shown with its most common DNA and genes. What appears here as the V and J calls and clone size reflects TCRdb's work, not the paper's. Here the sample has roughly 380,000 distinct CDR3 sequences; approximately 15% occur a single time. Together, the top ten hold 5.3% of the sample.

Stable Graves' hyperthyroidism was defined as the absence of progression to ophthalmopathy over 18 months of follow-up. Hyperthyroidism patients were newly diagnosed, with disease duration under 2 months, and aged 18 to 65 years. The study excluded patients with uncontrolled infections, other autoimmune diseases, pregnancy or lactation. Diagnoses were based on clinical symptoms, serum thyroxine and TRAb, thyroid ultrasound and orbital computed tomography. PBMCs were separated from about 10 ml of fresh peripheral blood using Ficoll-Paque density gradient centrifugation. Trizol reagent was used to extract total RNA, and RNA quality was then checked on an Agilent 2100 Bioanalyzer. At the junction V is shortened by 3 bases and J by 6 bases; bases outside the gene matches: 6. The CDR3 sequence holds 16 residues, the cysteine and phenylalanine included. Only the CDR3 portion is preserved as DNA: 48 bases, with reading frame beginning at the first base.

The clonotype comes from a woman aged 18-29 years with Graves' hyperthyroidism. The rearranged segments are TRBV12-3 or TRBV12-4 and TRBJ2-3, and TRBD2 matches 13 of the central bases. Material: blood. The CDR3 protein: CASSLGLAGMADTQYF. In nucleotides, the sequence is TGTGCCAGCAGTTTGGGACTAGCGGGAATGGCGGATACGCAGTATTTT.